The rows below give T cell receptor beta chains drawn from one sample of a study of T cell changes during pregnancy in multiple sclerosis. The assay was immunoSEQ multiplex PCR, and TCRdb's table has in-frame clones only and misses some. The sample holds 65,000 to 90,000 clones, roughly 92% seen once. Sequences were derived from peripheral blood, sampled in the second trimester of pregnancy. These receptors were collected from a female donor with multiple sclerosis, enrolled in a pregnancy study. Each CDR3 is given with its conserved first and last residue. A D gene is named only where the DNA matches it firmly. Clone size appears in some rows only: once, few, many, or a class for an expanded clone.

>NA|TRBV7-3|20|TRBJ2-1|NA
TGTGCCAGCAGCTCCATACCCCCCTCGGGTGTCTGGGTTGCGGGGAATGAGCAGTTCTTC
CASSSIPPSGVWVAGNEQFF
>NA|TRBV18|15|TRBJ1-1|TRBD1
TGTGCCAGTCGTCCTGAGGGGGCGCGGCCCACTGAAGCTTTCTTT
CASRPEGARPTEAFF
>NA|TRBV28|14|TRBJ1-5|NA
TGTGCCAGCAGTTCTCGGAACAGGAATCAGCCCCAGCATTTT
CASSSRNRNQPQHF
>NA|TRBV30|17|TRBJ1-4|TRBD1
TGTGCCTGGAGTAAAGCACGGACAGGGGGGTGGAATGAAAAACTGTTTTTT
CAWSKARTGGWNEKLFF
>NA|TRBV11-3|12|TRBJ1-2|NA
TGTGCCAGCAGCTTTACGGACTATGGCTACACCTTC
CASSFTDYGYTF
>once|TRBV9|18|TRBJ2-6|NA
TGTGCCAGCAGCGTTTCGACAGAAGGTTACTCTGGGGCCAACGTCCTGACTTTC
CASSVSTEGYSGANVLTF
>NA|TRBV9|15|TRBJ2-1|TRBD2
TGTGCCAGCAGCGTAGTTCCTAGCGGGAACAATGAGCAGTTCTTC
CASSVVPSGNNEQFF
>once|TRBV21-1|17|TRBJ1-1|NA
TGTGCCAGCAGCATTGGGGACAGGGAAGGGTCAGACACTGAAGCTTTCTTT
CASSIGDREGSDTEAFF
>NA|TRBV21-1|16|TRBJ1-1|NA
TGTGCCAGCAGCAAAGTTTCCGCGGGGATGAACACTGAAGCTTTCTTT
CASSKVSAGMNTEAFF
>once|TRBV9|15|TRBJ2-7|NA
TGTGCCAGCGCAATCGATAGCGGCAACTCCTACGAGCAGTACTTC
CASAIDSGNSYEQYF
>NA|TRBV29-1|13|TRBJ2-5|TRBD2
TGCAGCGTTGAACTAGCGGTTCAAGAGACCCAGTACTTC
CSVELAVQETQYF
>NA|TRBV27|12|TRBJ1-2|TRBD1
TGTGCCAGCAGTTTGACAGGGAATGGCTACACCTTC
CASSLTGNGYTF
>NA|TRBV7-2|15|TRBJ1-1|NA
TGTGCCAGCAGCTTATTCGGGGGGGAATTAGCTGAAGCTTTCTTT
CASSLFGGELAEAFF
>once|TRBV28|15|TRBJ2-2|NA
TGTGCCAGCAGTTTAGGACAGATGAACACCGGGGAGCTGTTTTTT
CASSLGQMNTGELFF